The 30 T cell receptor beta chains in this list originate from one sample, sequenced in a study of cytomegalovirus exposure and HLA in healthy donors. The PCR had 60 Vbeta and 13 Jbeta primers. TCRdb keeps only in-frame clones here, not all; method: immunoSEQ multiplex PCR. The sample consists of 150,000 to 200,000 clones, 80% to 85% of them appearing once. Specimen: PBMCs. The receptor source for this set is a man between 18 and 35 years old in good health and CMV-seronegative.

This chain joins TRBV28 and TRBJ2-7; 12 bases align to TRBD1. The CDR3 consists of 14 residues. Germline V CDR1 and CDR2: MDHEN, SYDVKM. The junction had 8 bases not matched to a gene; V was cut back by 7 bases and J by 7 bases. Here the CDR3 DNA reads TGTGCCAGCACCTTGGGACAGGGGGCGAGGGAGCAGTACTTC. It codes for CASTLGQGAREQYF. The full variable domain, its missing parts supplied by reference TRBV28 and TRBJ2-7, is DVKVTQSSRYLVKRTGEKVFLECVQDMDHENMFWYRQDPGLGLRLIYFSYDVKMKEKGDIPEGYSVSREKKERFSLILESASTNQTSMYLCASTLGQGAREQYFGPGTRLTVT.

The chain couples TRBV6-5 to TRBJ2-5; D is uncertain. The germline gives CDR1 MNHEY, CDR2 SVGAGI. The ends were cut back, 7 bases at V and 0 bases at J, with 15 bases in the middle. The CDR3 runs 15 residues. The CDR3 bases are TGTGCCAGCACCCCTCTAGGCAGCTACCAAGAGACCCAGTACTTC. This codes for CASTPLGSYQETQYF.

CDR3 in amino acids: CASSLQNTGELFF. The CDR3 nucleotides read TGTGCCAGCAGCTTGCAGAACACCGGGGAGCTGTTTTTT. This chain connects TRBV5-4 to TRBJ2-2, with D unresolved. The CDR3 has 13 amino acids. CDR1 and CDR2 from the germline V gene are SGHNT and YYREEE (reference sequence). Trimming cost V 1 base and J 1 base, with 2 bases left between them.

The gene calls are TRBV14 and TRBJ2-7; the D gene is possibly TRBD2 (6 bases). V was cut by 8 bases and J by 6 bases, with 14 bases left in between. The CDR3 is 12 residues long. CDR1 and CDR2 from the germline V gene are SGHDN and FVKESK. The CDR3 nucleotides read TGTGCCAGCCGCGGAGGGCGACCCGAGCAGTACTTC. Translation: CASRGGRPEQYF.

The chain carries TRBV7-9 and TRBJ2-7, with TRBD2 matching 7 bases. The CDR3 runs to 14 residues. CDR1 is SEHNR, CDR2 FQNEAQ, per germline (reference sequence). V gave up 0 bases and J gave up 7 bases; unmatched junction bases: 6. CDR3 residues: CASSLAGGGFEQYF. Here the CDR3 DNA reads TGTGCCAGCAGCTTAGCTGGGGGGGGGTTTGAGCAGTACTTC.

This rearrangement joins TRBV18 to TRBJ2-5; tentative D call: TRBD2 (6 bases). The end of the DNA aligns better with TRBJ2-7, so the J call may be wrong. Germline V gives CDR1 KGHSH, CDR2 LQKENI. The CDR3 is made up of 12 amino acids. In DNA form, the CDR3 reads TGTGCCACCTCCGGGAGAGGCGACGAGCAGTACTTC. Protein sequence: CATSGRGDEQYF.

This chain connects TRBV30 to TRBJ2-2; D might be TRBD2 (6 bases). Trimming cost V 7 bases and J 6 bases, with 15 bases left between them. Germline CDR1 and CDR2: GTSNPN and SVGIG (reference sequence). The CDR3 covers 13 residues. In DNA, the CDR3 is TGTGCCTCACTAGCTGAAGTCCCCGGGGAGCTGTTTTTT. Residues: CASLAEVPGELFF. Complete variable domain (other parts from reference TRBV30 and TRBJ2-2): SQTIHQWPATLVQPVGSPLSLECTVEGTSNPNLYWYRQAAGRGLQLLFYSVGIGQISSEVPQNLSASRPQDRQFILSSKKLLLSDSGFYLCASLAEVPGELFFGEGSRLTVL.

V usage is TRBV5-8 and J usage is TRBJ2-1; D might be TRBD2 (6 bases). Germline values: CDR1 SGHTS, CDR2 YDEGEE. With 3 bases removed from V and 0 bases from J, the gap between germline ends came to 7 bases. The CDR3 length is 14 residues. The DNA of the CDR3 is TGTGCCAGCAGCTGGAGGGGCTCCTACAATGAGCAGTTCTTC. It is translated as CASSWRGSYNEQFF.

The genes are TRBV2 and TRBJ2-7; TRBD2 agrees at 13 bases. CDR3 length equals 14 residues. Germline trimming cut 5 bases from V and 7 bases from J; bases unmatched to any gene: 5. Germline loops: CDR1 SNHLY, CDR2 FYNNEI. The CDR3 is CASSRLAGGREQYF. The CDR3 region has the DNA TGTGCCAGCAGTAGACTAGCGGGAGGTCGGGAGCAGTACTTC.

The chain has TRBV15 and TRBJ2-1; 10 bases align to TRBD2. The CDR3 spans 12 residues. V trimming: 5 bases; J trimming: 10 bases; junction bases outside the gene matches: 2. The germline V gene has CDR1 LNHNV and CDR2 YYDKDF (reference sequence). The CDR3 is CATSLLAGEQFF. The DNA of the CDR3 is TGTGCCACCAGCCTACTAGCGGGGGAGCAGTTCTTC.

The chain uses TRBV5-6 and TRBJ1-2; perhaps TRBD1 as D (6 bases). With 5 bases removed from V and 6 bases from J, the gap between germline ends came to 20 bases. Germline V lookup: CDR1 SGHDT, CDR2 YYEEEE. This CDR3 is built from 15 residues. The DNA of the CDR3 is TGTGCCAGCAGTTATCGCGGGGGGCTGAATGATGGCTACACCTTC. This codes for CASSYRGGLNDGYTF.

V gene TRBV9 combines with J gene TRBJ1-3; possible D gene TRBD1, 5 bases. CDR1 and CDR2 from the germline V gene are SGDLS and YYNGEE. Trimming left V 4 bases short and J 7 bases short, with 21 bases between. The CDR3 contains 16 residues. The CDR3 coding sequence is TGTGCCAGCAGCTCAGGGCCCCCGACTCTCCGGAACACCATATATTTT. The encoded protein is CASSSGPPTLRNTIYF.

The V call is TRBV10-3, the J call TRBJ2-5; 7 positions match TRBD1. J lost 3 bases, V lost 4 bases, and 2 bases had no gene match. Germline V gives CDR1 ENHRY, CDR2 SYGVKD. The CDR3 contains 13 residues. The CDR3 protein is CAISAGGEETQYF. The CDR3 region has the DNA TGTGCCATCAGTGCAGGGGGAGAAGAGACCCAGTACTTC.

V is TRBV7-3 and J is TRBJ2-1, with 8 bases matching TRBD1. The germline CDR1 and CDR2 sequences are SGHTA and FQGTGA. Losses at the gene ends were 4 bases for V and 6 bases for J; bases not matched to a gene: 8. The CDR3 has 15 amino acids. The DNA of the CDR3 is TGTGCCAGCAGCTCCGGACAGGGCCTAATCAATGAGCAGTTCTTC. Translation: CASSSGQGLINEQFF.

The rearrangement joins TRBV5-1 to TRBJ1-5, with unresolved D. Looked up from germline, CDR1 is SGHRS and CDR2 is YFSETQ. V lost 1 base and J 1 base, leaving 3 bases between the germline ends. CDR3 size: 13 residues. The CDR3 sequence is CASSLSSNQPQHF. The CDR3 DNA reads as TGCGCCAGCAGCTTGTCAAGCAATCAGCCCCAGCATTTT.

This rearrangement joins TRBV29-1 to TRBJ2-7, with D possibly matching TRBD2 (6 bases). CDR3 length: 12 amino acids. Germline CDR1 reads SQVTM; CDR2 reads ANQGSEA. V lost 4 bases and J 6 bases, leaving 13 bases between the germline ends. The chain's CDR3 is CSVGGAGFEQYF. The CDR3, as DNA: TGCAGCGTTGGCGGGGCAGGGTTCGAGCAGTACTTC.

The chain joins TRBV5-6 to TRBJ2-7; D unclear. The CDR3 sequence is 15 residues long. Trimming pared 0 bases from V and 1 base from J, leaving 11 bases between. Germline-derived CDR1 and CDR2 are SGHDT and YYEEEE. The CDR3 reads CASSLESKLSYEQYF. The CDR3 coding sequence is TGTGCCAGCAGCTTGGAGTCGAAACTATCCTACGAGCAGTACTTC. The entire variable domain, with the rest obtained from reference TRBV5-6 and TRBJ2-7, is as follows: DAGVTQSPTHLIKTRGQQVTLRCSPKSGHDTVSWYQQALGQGPQFIFQYYEEEERQRGNFPDRFSGHQFPNYSSELNVNALLLGDSALYLCASSLESKLSYEQYFGPGTRLTVT.

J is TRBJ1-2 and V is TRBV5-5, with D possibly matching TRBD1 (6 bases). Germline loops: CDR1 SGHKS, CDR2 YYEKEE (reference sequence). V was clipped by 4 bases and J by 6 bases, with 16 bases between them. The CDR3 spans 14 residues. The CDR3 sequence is CASSRLGHRDGYTF. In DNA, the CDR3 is TGTGCCAGCAGCCGGTTGGGCCACAGGGATGGCTACACCTTC.

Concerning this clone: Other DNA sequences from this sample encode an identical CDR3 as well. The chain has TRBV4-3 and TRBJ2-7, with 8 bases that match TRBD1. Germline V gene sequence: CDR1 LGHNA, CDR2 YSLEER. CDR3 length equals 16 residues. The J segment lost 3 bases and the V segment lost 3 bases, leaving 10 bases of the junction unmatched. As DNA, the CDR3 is TGCGCCAGCAGCCACTCCGGGACAGGAGAGATCTACGAGCAGTACTTC. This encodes CASSHSGTGEIYEQYF.

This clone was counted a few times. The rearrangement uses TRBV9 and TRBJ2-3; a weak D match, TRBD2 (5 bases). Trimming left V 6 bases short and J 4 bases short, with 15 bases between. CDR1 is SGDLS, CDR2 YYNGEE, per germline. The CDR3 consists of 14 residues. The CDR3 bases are TGTGCCAGCACCTTAGGAGGAGGACCAGATACGCAGTATTTT. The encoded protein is CASTLGGGPDTQYF.

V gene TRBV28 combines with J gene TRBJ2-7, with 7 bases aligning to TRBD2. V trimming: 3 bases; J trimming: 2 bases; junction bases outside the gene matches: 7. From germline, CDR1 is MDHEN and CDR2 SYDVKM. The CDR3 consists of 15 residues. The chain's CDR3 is CASSFLAATTYEQYF. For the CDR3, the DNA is TGTGCCAGCAGTTTCCTAGCGGCAACTACCTACGAGCAGTACTTC.

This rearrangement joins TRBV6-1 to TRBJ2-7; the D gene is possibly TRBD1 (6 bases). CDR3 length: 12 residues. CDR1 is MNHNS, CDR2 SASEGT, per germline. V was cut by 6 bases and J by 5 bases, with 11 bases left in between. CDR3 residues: CASRLQGNEQYF. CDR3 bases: TGTGCCAGCAGGTTACAGGGAAACGAGCAGTACTTC.

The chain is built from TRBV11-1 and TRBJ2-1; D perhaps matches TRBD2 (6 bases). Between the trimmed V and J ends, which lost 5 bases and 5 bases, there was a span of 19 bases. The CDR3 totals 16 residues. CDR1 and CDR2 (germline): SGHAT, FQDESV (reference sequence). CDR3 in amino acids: CASSARPGTGNNEQFF. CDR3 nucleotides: TGTGCCAGCAGCGCCCGACCCGGGACTGGTAACAATGAGCAGTTCTTC.

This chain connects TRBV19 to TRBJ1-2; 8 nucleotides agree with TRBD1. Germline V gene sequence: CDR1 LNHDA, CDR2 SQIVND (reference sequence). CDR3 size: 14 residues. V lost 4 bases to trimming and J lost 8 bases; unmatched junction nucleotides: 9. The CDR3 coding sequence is TGTGCCAGTAGTACCTTCGACAGGGGTAAGGGCTACACCTTC. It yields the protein CASSTFDRGKGYTF. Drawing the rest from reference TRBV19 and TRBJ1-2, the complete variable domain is DGGITQSPKYLFRKEGQNVTLSCEQNLNHDAMYWYRQDPGQGLRLIYYSQIVNDFQKGDIAEGYSVSREKKESFPLTVTSAQKNPTAFYLCASSTFDRGKGYTFGSGTRLTVV.

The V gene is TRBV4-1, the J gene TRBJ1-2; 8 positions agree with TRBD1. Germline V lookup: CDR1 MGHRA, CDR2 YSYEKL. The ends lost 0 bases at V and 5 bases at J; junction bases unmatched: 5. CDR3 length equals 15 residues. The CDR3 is CASSQDIRQGYGYTF. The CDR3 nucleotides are TGCGCCAGCAGCCAAGATATACGACAGGGGTATGGCTACACCTTC.

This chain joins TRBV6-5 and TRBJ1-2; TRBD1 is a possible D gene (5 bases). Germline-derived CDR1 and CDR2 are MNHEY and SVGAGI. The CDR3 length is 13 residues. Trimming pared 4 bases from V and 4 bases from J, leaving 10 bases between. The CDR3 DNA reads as TGTGCCAGCAGTTTGGGGCACGGCTATGGCTACACCTTC. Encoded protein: CASSLGHGYGYTF.

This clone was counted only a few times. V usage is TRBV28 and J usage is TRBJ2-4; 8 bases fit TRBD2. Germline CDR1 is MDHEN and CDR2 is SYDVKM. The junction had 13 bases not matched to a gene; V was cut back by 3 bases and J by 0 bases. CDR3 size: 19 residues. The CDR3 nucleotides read TGTGCCAGCAGTTTCAGCGGGGGTAGGATCAGATTAGCCAAAAACATTCAGTACTTC. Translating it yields CASSFSGGRIRLAKNIQYF.

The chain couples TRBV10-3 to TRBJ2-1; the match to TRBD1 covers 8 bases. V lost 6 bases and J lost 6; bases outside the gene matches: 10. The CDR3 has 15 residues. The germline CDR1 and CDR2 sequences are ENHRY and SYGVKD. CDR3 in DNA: TGTGCCATCAGCAGAACCTTCGACAGGGGCAATGAGCAGTTCTTC. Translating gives CAISRTFDRGNEQFF.

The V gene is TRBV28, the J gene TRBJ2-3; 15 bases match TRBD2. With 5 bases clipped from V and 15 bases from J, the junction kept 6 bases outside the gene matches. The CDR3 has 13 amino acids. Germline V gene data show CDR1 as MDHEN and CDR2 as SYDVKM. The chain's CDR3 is CASSEPGLAGGYF. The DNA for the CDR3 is TGTGCCAGCAGTGAACCGGGACTAGCGGGAGGCTATTTT.

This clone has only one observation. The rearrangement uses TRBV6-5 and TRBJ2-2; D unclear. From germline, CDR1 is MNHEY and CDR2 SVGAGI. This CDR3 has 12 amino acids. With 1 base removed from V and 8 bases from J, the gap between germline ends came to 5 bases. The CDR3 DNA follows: TGTGCCAGCAGTTACTTAGCAGGGGAGCTGTTTTTT. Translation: CASSYLAGELFF.